A selection of T cell receptor beta chains follows, all from one sample in a study of T cell responses to AZD1222 COVID-19 vaccine. The assay was immunoSEQ multiplex PCR, and TCRdb's table has in-frame clones only and misses some. Of approximately 150,000 clones listed, 90% are singletons. The source was peripheral blood, collected on day 0 of AZD1222 vaccination. The receptor set was obtained from an adult in good health. Each CDR3 is given with its conserved first and last residue. A D gene is named only where the DNA matches it firmly. Part of the rows lack a size; the others show once, few, many or a class for expanded clones.

abundance: .
d_gene: TRBD1
j_gene: TRBJ2-7
v_gene: TRBV30
CDR3nt: TGTGCCTGGGGACAGGGGGCCTACGAGCAGTACTTC
CDR3aa: CAWGQGAYEQYF

abundance: few
d_gene: TRBD2
j_gene: TRBJ2-7
v_gene: TRBV9
CDR3nt: TGTGCCAGCAGCGTAGAGGCTAGCGGGGGGCTCTACGAGCAGTACTTC
CDR3aa: CASSVEASGGLYEQYF

abundance: .
d_gene: TRBD1
j_gene: TRBJ1-2
v_gene: TRBV9
CDR3nt: TGTGCCAGCAGCCCGGACAGGGGCTATGGCTACACCTTC
CDR3aa: CASSPDRGYGYTF

abundance: .
d_gene: .
j_gene: TRBJ2-7
v_gene: TRBV3-1/TRBV3-2
CDR3nt: TGTGCCAGCAGCCAAGAAAGTAGGGGTTGGGACTACGAGCAGTACTTC
CDR3aa: CASSQESRGWDYEQYF

abundance: .
d_gene: TRBD1
j_gene: TRBJ1-2
v_gene: TRBV18
CDR3nt: TGTGCCAGCTCACCACCGGGACAGGGGGGTTATGGCTACACCTTC
CDR3aa: CASSPPGQGGYGYTF

abundance: once
d_gene: .
j_gene: TRBJ1-5
v_gene: TRBV18
CDR3nt: TGTGCCAGCTCACGGGATGAGGGTCAGCCCCAGCATTTT
CDR3aa: CASSRDEGQPQHF

abundance: .
d_gene: .
j_gene: TRBJ1-2
v_gene: TRBV7-2
CDR3nt: TGTGCCAGCAGCTCCGTGGGGGGGATCTATGGCTACACCTTC
CDR3aa: CASSSVGGIYGYTF

abundance: .
d_gene: .
j_gene: TRBJ1-1
v_gene: TRBV19
CDR3nt: TGTGCCAGTAGTATGACAGCGAACACTGAAGCTTTCTTT
CDR3aa: CASSMTANTEAFF

abundance: .
d_gene: .
j_gene: TRBJ1-5
v_gene: TRBV7-2
CDR3nt: TGTGCCAGCAGCTTAGTGGGGCAGCCCCAGCATTTT
CDR3aa: CASSLVGQPQHF

abundance: .
d_gene: .
j_gene: TRBJ2-3
v_gene: TRBV9
CDR3nt: TGTGCCAGCAGCGTAGCTGCCGAACCAGATACGCAGTATTTT
CDR3aa: CASSVAAEPDTQYF

abundance: .
d_gene: TRBD1
j_gene: TRBJ1-2
v_gene: TRBV3-1/TRBV3-2
CDR3nt: TGTGCCAGCAGCAAAACAGGGGACCATGGCTACACCTTC
CDR3aa: CASSKTGDHGYTF

abundance: .
d_gene: TRBD1
j_gene: TRBJ1-5
v_gene: TRBV19
CDR3nt: TGTGCCAGTAGTATGGACAGGGGAGTCACTCAGCCCCAGCATTTT
CDR3aa: CASSMDRGVTQPQHF

abundance: .
d_gene: .
j_gene: TRBJ1-1
v_gene: TRBV19
CDR3nt: TGTGCCAGTAGTTCTACGGCCCTGGGCACTGAAGCTTTCTTT
CDR3aa: CASSSTALGTEAFF

abundance: .
d_gene: .
j_gene: TRBJ1-1
v_gene: TRBV6-2/TRBV6-3
CDR3nt: TGTGCCAGCAGCCGCTGGGGAACCCTTAGAACTGAAGCTTTCTTT
CDR3aa: CASSRWGTLRTEAFF

abundance: .
d_gene: .
j_gene: TRBJ2-5
v_gene: TRBV7-7
CDR3nt: TGTGCTAGCAGTCCGGACAGTCAAGAGACCCAGTACTTC
CDR3aa: CASSPDSQETQYF

abundance: few
d_gene: TRBD2
j_gene: TRBJ2-3
v_gene: TRBV6-2/TRBV6-3
CDR3nt: TGTGCCAGCAGTTACACACCCGAAGCTTCTAGCGGGGGCTCAGATACGCAGTATTTT
CDR3aa: CASSYTPEASSGGSDTQYF

abundance: once
d_gene: TRBD1
j_gene: TRBJ1-4
v_gene: TRBV3-1/TRBV3-2
CDR3nt: TGTGCCAGCAGCCAAGTGCTCGGACAGGGAAATGAAAAACTGTTTTTT
CDR3aa: CASSQVLGQGNEKLFF

abundance: few
d_gene: TRBD1
j_gene: TRBJ1-5
v_gene: TRBV24-1
CDR3nt: TGTGCCACCAGTGACCACCAACAGGGGGCGAATAGCAATCAGCCCCAGCATTTT
CDR3aa: CATSDHQQGANSNQPQHF

abundance: few
d_gene: .
j_gene: TRBJ1-2
v_gene: TRBV7-9
CDR3nt: TGTGCCAGCAGCCCACCGGGGTACCCGGGGCCTGGCTACACCTTC
CDR3aa: CASSPPGYPGPGYTF

abundance: .
d_gene: .
j_gene: TRBJ2-2
v_gene: TRBV9
CDR3nt: TGTGCCAGCAGCGTCGGCGCGGGGGCTTTGGGAGGGGAGCTGTTTTTT
CDR3aa: CASSVGAGALGGELFF

abundance: .
d_gene: .
j_gene: TRBJ1-1
v_gene: TRBV27
CDR3nt: TGTGCCAGCAGGGACGGACGGAACACTGAAGCTTTCTTT
CDR3aa: CASRDGRNTEAFF

abundance: .
d_gene: TRBD1
j_gene: TRBJ1-1
v_gene: TRBV9
CDR3nt: TGTGCCAGCAGCCTCGACAGGGGAGGGACTTTGGACACTGAAGCTTTCTTT
CDR3aa: CASSLDRGGTLDTEAFF

abundance: .
d_gene: TRBD1
j_gene: TRBJ2-2
v_gene: TRBV5-1
CDR3nt: TGCGCCAGCAGTTCATTCTCACCGGGACAGGGCACCGGGGAGCTGTTTTTT
CDR3aa: CASSSFSPGQGTGELFF

abundance: .
d_gene: .
j_gene: TRBJ2-7
v_gene: TRBV4-2
CDR3nt: TGTGCCAGCAGCCAAGAAGTACCGAGCGGATACTACGAGCAGTACTTC
CDR3aa: CASSQEVPSGYYEQYF

abundance: .
d_gene: .
j_gene: TRBJ2-7
v_gene: TRBV11-3
CDR3nt: TGTGCCAGCAGCTTAAGAGGGGGAAATGAGCAGTACTTC
CDR3aa: CASSLRGGNEQYF

abundance: once
d_gene: TRBD1
j_gene: TRBJ1-5
v_gene: TRBV19
CDR3nt: TGTGCCAGTAGATCTCTCAGGGGACAGACAATCAATCAGCCCCAGCATTTT
CDR3aa: CASRSLRGQTINQPQHF

abundance: .
d_gene: TRBD1
j_gene: TRBJ1-4
v_gene: TRBV19
CDR3nt: TGTGCCAGTAGTTCGAAGGGGGCGACTAATGAAAAACTGTTTTTT
CDR3aa: CASSSKGATNEKLFF

abundance: .
d_gene: .
j_gene: TRBJ2-2
v_gene: TRBV9
CDR3nt: TGTGCCAGCAGCGTAGATCCCGGGGCCGACACCGGGGAGCTGTTTTTT
CDR3aa: CASSVDPGADTGELFF

abundance: .
d_gene: .
j_gene: TRBJ1-5
v_gene: TRBV6-1
CDR3nt: TGTGCCAGCAGTGGGCGGCAGGGACTTATGGGCAATCAGCCCCAGCATTTT
CDR3aa: CASSGRQGLMGNQPQHF

abundance: .
d_gene: TRBD1
j_gene: TRBJ2-6
v_gene: TRBV11-3
CDR3nt: TGTGCCAGCAGCTCACACACAGGGGGCTCTGGGGCCAACGTCCTGACTTTC
CDR3aa: CASSSHTGGSGANVLTF

abundance: few
d_gene: TRBD2
j_gene: TRBJ2-1
v_gene: TRBV6-6
CDR3nt: TGTGCCAGCAGTCCTCCGACTAGCGGGCGGTACAATGAGCAGTTCTTC
CDR3aa: CASSPPTSGRYNEQFF

abundance: .
d_gene: TRBD1
j_gene: TRBJ1-2
v_gene: TRBV7-2
CDR3nt: TGTGCCAGCAGCTCGGGACAGGGGCACGCTAACTATGGCTACACCTTC
CDR3aa: CASSSGQGHANYGYTF